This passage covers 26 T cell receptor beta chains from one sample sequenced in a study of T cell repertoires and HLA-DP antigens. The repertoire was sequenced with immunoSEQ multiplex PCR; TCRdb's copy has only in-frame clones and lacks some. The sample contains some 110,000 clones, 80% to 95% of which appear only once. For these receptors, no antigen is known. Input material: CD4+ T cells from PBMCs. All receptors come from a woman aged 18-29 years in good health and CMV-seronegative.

The CDR3 sequence is CASSSGTVLRRELFF. Here the CDR3 DNA reads TGTGCCAGCAGCTCAGGGACAGTCCTTCGCCGGGAGCTGTTTTTT. The rearrangement uses TRBV5-6 and TRBJ2-2, with TRBD1 matching over 7 bases. The length of the CDR3 is 15 residues. Per germline, CDR1 SGHDT and CDR2 YYEEEE. The trim removed 3 bases at V and 9 bases at J, leaving 11 bases unmatched.

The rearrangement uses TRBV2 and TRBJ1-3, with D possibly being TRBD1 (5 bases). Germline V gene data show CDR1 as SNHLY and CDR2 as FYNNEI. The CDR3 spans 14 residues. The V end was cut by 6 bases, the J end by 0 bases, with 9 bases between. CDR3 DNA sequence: TGTGCCAGCAGCGCAGGGAGCTCTGGAAACACCATATATTTT. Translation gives CASSAGSSGNTIYF.

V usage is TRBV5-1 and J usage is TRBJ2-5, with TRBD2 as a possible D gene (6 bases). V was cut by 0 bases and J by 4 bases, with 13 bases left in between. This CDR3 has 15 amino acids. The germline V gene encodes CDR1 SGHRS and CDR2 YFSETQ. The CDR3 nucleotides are TGCGCCAGCAGCTTGGATCCGGGGGTTCGAGAGACCCAGTACTTC. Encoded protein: CASSLDPGVRETQYF.

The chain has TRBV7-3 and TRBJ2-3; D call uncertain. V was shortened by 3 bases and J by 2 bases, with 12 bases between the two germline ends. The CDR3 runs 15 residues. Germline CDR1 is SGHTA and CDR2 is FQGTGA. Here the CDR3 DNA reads TGTGCCAGCAGCTTTGGCGTCACAAACACAGATACGCAGTATTTT. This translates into CASSFGVTNTDTQYF.

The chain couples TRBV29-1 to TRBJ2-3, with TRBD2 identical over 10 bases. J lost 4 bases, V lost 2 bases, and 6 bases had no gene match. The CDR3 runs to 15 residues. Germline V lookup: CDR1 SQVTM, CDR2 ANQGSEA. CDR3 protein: CSVESGLAGADTQYF. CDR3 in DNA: TGCAGCGTTGAATCGGGGCTAGCGGGAGCAGATACGCAGTATTTT.

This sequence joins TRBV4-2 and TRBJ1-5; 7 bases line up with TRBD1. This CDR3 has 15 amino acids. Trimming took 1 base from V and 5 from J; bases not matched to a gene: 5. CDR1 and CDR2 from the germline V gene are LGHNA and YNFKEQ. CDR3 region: CASSQAGTDDQPQHF. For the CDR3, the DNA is TGTGCCAGCAGCCAAGCAGGGACAGACGATCAGCCCCAGCATTTT.

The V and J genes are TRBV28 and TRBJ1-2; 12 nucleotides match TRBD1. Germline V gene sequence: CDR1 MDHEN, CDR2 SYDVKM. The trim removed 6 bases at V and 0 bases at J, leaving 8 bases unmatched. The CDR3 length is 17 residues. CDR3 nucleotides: TGTGCCAGCAGGCCCCGGGACAGGGGGCGAGCTAACTATGGCTACACCTTC. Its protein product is CASRPRDRGRANYGYTF.

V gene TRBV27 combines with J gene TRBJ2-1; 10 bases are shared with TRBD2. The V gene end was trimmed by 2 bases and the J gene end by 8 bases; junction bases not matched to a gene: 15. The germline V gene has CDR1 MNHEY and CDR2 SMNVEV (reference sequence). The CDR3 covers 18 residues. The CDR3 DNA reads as TGTGCCAGCAGTTTAGTCGTCCTAGCGGGAGATGATTTCTATGAGCAGTTCTTC. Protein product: CASSLVVLAGDDFYEQFF.

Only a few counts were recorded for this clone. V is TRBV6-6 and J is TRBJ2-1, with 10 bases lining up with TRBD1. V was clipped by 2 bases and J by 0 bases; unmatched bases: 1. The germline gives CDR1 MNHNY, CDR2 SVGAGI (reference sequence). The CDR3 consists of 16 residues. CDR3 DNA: TGTGCCAGCAGTTACCGGACAGGGGGCTCCTACAATGAGCAGTTCTTC. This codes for CASSYRTGGSYNEQFF.

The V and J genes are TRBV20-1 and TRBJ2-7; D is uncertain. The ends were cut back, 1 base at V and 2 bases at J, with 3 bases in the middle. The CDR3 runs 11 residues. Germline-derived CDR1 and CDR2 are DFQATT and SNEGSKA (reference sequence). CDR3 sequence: CSARGTYEQYF. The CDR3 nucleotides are TGCAGTGCTAGAGGCACCTACGAGCAGTACTTC.

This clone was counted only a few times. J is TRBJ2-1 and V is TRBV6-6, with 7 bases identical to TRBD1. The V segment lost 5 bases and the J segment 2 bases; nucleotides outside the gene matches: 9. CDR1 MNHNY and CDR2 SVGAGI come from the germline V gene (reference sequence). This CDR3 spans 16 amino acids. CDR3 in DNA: TGTGCCAGCAGTCGCACGGACAGGCCCCCCTACAATGAGCAGTTCTTC. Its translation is CASSRTDRPPYNEQFF.

The CDR3 reads CASSLTVVRDTQYF. The CDR3 region has the DNA TGTGCCAGCAGTCTGACAGTCGTCAGAGATACGCAGTATTTT. This chain joins TRBV6-1 and TRBJ2-3; a possible D gene is TRBD1 (5 bases). V was trimmed by 5 bases and J by 5 bases, leaving 14 bases between them. Germline V gives CDR1 MNHNS, CDR2 SASEGT. CDR3 size: 14 residues.

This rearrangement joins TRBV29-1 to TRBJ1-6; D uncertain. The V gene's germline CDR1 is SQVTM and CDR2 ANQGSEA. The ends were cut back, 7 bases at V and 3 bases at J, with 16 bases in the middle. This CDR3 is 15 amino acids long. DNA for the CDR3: TGCAGCGCCTGCCCCGACCGATTCTATAATTCACCCCTCCACTTT. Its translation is CSACPDRFYNSPLHF.

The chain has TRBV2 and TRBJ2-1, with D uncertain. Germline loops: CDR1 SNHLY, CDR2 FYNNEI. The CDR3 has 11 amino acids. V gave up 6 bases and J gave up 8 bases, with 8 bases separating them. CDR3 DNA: TGTGCCAGCAGCCAAAGCTATGAGCAGTTCTTC. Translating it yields CASSQSYEQFF.

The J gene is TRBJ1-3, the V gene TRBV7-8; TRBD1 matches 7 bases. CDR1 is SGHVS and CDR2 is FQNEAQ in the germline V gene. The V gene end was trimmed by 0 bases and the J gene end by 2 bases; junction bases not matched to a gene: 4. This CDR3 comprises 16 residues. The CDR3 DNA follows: TGTGCCAGCAGCTTAGCCTTTACAGGGGCTGGAAACACCATATATTTT. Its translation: CASSLAFTGAGNTIYF.

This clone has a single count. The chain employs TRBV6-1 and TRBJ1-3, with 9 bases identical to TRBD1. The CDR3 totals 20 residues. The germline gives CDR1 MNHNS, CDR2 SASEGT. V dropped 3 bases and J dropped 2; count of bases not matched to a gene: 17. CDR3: CASSDRQGVKGGYTGNTIYF. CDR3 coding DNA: TGTGCCAGCAGTGACCGACAGGGGGTTAAAGGGGGGTATACTGGAAACACCATATATTTT.

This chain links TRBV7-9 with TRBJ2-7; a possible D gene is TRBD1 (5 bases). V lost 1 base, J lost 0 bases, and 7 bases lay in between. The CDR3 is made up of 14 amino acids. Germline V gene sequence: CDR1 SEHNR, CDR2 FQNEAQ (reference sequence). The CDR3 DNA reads TGTGCCAGCAGCTTAGGGACACTCTCCTACGAGCAGTACTTC. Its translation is CASSLGTLSYEQYF.

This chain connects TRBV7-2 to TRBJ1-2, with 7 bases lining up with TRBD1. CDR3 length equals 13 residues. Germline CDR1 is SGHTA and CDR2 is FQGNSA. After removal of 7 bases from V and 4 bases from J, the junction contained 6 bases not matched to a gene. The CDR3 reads CASTMDRSYGYTF. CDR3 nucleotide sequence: TGTGCCAGCACCATGGACAGGAGCTATGGCTACACCTTC.

The CDR3 reads CASSPRTDSYEQYF. Here the CDR3 DNA reads TGCGCCAGCAGCCCCCGGACAGACTCCTACGAGCAGTACTTC. This chain links TRBV5-1 with TRBJ2-7, with TRBD1 as a possible D gene (6 bases). The germline V and J ends were trimmed by 4 bases and 0 bases, with 11 bases remaining between them. CDR1 is SGHRS, CDR2 YFSETQ, per germline. The CDR3 sequence is 14 residues long.

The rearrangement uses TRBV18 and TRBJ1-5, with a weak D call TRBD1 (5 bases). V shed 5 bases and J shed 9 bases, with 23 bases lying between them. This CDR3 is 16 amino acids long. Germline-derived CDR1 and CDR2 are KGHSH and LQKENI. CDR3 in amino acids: CASSINRDGHRPPQHF. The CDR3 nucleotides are TGTGCCAGCTCAATCAACCGGGACGGACATCGTCCGCCCCAGCATTTT.

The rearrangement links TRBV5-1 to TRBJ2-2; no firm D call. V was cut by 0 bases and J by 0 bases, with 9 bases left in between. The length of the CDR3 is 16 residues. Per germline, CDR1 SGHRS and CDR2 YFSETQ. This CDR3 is CASSLGAASNTGELFF. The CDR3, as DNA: TGCGCCAGCAGCTTGGGGGCAGCTTCGAACACCGGGGAGCTGTTTTTT. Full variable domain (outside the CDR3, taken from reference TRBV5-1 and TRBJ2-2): KAGVTQTPRYLIKTRGQQVTLSCSPISGHRSVSWYQQTPGQGLQFLFEYFSETQRNKGNFPGRFSGRQFSNSRSEMNVSTLELGDSALYLCASSLGAASNTGELFFGEGSRLTVL.

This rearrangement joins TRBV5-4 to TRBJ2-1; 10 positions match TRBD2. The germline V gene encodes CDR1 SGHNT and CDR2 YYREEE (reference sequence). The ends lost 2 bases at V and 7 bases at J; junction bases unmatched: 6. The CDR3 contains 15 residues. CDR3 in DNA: TGTGCCAGCAGCTTCCGGGCTAGCGGGAGTAATGAGCAGTTCTTC. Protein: CASSFRASGSNEQFF.

CDR3 in amino acids: CASRNRVGEKLFF. CDR3 bases: TGTGCCAGCAGAAACAGGGTGGGCGAAAAACTGTTTTTT. The rearrangement links TRBV6-6 to TRBJ1-4; D is possibly TRBD1 (6 bases). The CDR3 has 13 amino acids. The ends were cut back, 6 bases at V and 8 bases at J, with 13 bases in the middle. Germline lookup yields CDR1 MNHNY and CDR2 SVGAGI (reference sequence).

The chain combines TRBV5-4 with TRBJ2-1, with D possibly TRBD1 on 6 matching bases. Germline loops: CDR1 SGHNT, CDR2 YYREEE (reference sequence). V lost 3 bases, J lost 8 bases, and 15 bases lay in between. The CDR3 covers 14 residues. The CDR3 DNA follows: TGTGCCAGCAGCTCGTCACCTCAGGGGCATGAGCAGTTCTTC. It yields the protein CASSSSPQGHEQFF.

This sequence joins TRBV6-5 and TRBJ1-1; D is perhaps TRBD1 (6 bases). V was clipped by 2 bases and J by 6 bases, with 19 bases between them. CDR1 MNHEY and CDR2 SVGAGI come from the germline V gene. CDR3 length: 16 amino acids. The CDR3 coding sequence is TGTGCCAGCAGTTACGGGGGGCGCGGGGGTAACTCTGAAGCTTTCTTT. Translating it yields CASSYGGRGGNSEAFF.

The CDR3 nucleotides read TGTGCCATCAGTGAAATCCAGGGGCAGTATGGCTACACCTTC. Translation: CAISEIQGQYGYTF. The V gene is TRBV10-3, the J gene TRBJ1-2, with a weak D call TRBD1 (6 bases). The CDR3 runs to 14 residues. Trimming took off 3 bases at V and 5 bases at J, with 13 bases between the two ends. Germline V gene data show CDR1 as ENHRY and CDR2 as SYGVKD.